The 16 T cell receptor beta chains reported below all come from one sample, sequenced in a study of T cells after yellow fever vaccination. In TCRdb, the 5' RACE reads were re-called with MiXCR into one record per CDR3 protein. The sample lists about 49,000 distinct CDR3 sequences; 7% to 9% were seen once. The source material was CD8+ T cells sorted from PBMCs, sampled approximately 16 days after the first yellow fever vaccination. The receptors were sampled from a man aged 18-30 years who received the YFV17D yellow fever vaccine.

This clonotype was counted at least ten times. The chain links TRBV6-2 or TRBV6-3 to TRBJ2-2; TRBD2 might be the D (5 bases). CDR1 and CDR2 from the germline V gene are MNHEY and SVGEGT. The CDR3 is 16 amino acids. Trimming took off 2 bases at V and 5 bases at J, with 15 bases between the two ends. The chain's CDR3 is CASSYPTRVGTGELFF. The CDR3 nucleotides read TGTGCCAGCAGTTACCCCACGCGGGTTGGGACCGGGGAGCTGTTTTTT.

V gene TRBV21-1 combines with J gene TRBJ1-3; the table calls TRBD1, which could not be checked here. TRBV21-1 is a recognized pseudogene. The CDR3 runs 16 residues. In DNA, the CDR3 is TGTGCCAGCAGCAAAGGGACGACAGGGGATGGAAACACCATATATTTT. It encodes CASSKGTTGDGNTIYF.

This sequence joins TRBV20-1 and TRBJ2-3; 7 positions match TRBD1. This CDR3 is built from 16 residues. In germline, CDR1 is DFQATT, CDR2 SNEGSKA (reference sequence). The CDR3 DNA is TGCAGCTTCTGGGAACCTACAGGGGACAGCACAGATACGCAGTATTTT. Translated: CSFWEPTGDSTDTQYF.

This clonotype was counted many times. V gene TRBV18 combines with J gene TRBJ2-7; 13 bases line up with TRBD2. CDR3 length: 17 amino acids. V was clipped by 2 bases and J by 3 bases; unmatched bases: 7. The germline V gene encodes CDR1 KGHSH and CDR2 LQKENI. The CDR3 coding sequence is TGTGCCAGCTCACCATCGACTAGCGGGGGGCGCTTCTACGAGCAGTACTTC. It specifies CASSPSTSGGRFYEQYF.

The genes are TRBV29-1 and TRBJ2-2; the D is unclear. The length of the CDR3 is 13 residues. Germline CDR1 is SQVTM and CDR2 is ANQGSEA. The V end lost 5 bases, the J end lost 5 bases, and 12 bases lay between the germline ends. The CDR3 DNA is TGCAGCGTTTACCCAGTGTTAACCGGGGAGCTGTTTTTT. Translating gives CSVYPVLTGELFF.

This clonotype showed up many times. This rearrangement joins TRBV2 to TRBJ2-1; D is perhaps TRBD1 or TRBD2 (6 bases each). The CDR3 totals 16 residues. The germline V gene has CDR1 SNHLY and CDR2 FYNNEI. Trimming shortened V by 4 bases and J by 5 bases, and 18 bases separated the two germline ends. The CDR3 coding sequence is TGTGCCAGCAGTGGATTGCGGGACAACTATAACAATGAGCAGTTCTTC. Protein: CASSGLRDNYNNEQFF.

At least ten counts were recorded for this clonotype. This chain joins TRBV20-1 and TRBJ1-2, with no clear D. Trimming pared 1 base from V and 4 bases from J, leaving 10 bases between. Germline V lookup: CDR1 DFQATT, CDR2 SNEGSKA (reference sequence). CDR3 length: 13 residues. The CDR3 is CSARGREPYGYTF. The CDR3 coding sequence is TGCAGTGCTAGAGGGAGGGAGCCCTATGGCTACACCTTC.

This clonotype was detected ten times or more. This chain's CDR3 is CASSLLLAKNIQYF. As DNA, the CDR3 is TGTGCCAGCAGTTTATTACTAGCCAAAAACATTCAGTACTTC. V gene TRBV28 combines with J gene TRBJ2-4; no clear D. CDR1 and CDR2 from the germline V gene are MDHEN and SYDVKM. This CDR3 spans 14 amino acids. Trimming left V 1 base short and J 0 bases short, with 4 bases between.

There are many counts of this clonotype. This chain joins TRBV7-6 and TRBJ2-1; D is perhaps TRBD2 (6 bases). V lost 1 base and J lost 3, with 13 bases in between. This CDR3 region has 16 residues. Germline CDR1 reads SGHVS; CDR2 reads FNYEAQ. The CDR3 loop reads CASSLGWGGDYNEQFF. The CDR3 DNA is TGTGCCAGCAGCTTAGGGTGGGGCGGGGACTACAATGAGCAGTTCTTC.

The sample holds one count of this clonotype. Possible read error: a much larger clone is one base away. This rearrangement joins TRBV11-2 to TRBJ2-5; the match to TRBD2 covers 9 bases. The CDR3 loop spans 18 amino acids. CDR1 is SGHAT and CDR2 is FQNNGV in the germline V gene. In DNA form, the CDR3 reads TGTGCCTGCAGCTTAATTAGCGGGGGAGCCCAAATCCAAGAGACCCAGTACTTC. Translating it yields CACSLISGGAQIQETQYF.

This clonotype appeared many times. The chain couples TRBV6-2 or TRBV6-3 to TRBJ1-6; no clear D. Germline loops: CDR1 MNHEY, CDR2 SVGEGT. This CDR3 is 16 amino acids long. The V end lost 5 bases, the J end lost 9 bases, and 20 bases lay between the germline ends. The CDR3 DNA reads as TGTGCCAGCAGTCCCCGGTCAAGCAAAGTAGGTTCACCCCTCCACTTT. Amino acids: CASSPRSSKVGSPLHF.

This clonotype was observed at least ten times. The junction differs from germline at one of its ends, possibly a read error. V usage is TRBV11-2 and J usage is TRBJ2-2; 8 bases align to TRBD1. Germline CDR1 is SGHAT and CDR2 is FQNNGV. The CDR3 loop spans 13 amino acids. Written as DNA, the CDR3 is TGTGCCACCTGGACAGGGAACATCGGGGAGCTGTTTTTT. Its protein product is CATWTGNIGELFF.

This clonotype was found many times. The rearrangement joins TRBV4-2 to TRBJ1-2; 10 bases are shared with TRBD1. CDR1 is LGHNA, CDR2 YNFKEQ, per germline. J lost 4 bases, V lost 4 bases, and 3 bases had no gene match. CDR3 size: 14 residues. Here the CDR3 reads CASSLDRGSYGYTF. As DNA, the CDR3 is TGTGCCAGCAGCCTGGACAGGGGGTCCTATGGCTACACCTTC.

This clonotype was seen ten or more times. The chain joins TRBV5-1 to TRBJ1-1, with D uncertain. This CDR3 comprises 14 residues. V was clipped by 4 bases and J by 3 bases, with 13 bases between them. Germline V lookup: CDR1 SGHRS, CDR2 YFSETQ. CDR3 in amino acids: CASSKGSEYTEAFF. Written as DNA, the CDR3 is TGCGCCAGCAGCAAAGGCTCAGAATACACTGAAGCTTTCTTT. Full variable domain (remainder filled in from reference TRBV5-1 and TRBJ1-1): KAGVTQTPRYLIKTRGQQVTLSCSPISGHRSVSWYQQTPGQGLQFLFEYFSETQRNKGNFPGRFSGRQFSNSRSEMNVSTLELGDSALYLCASSKGSEYTEAFFGQGTRLTVV.

This clonotype showed up many times. This sequence joins TRBV29-1 and TRBJ2-7; 11 bases fit TRBD1. V lost 5 bases to trimming and J lost 6 bases; unmatched junction nucleotides: 3. The length of the CDR3 is 12 residues. Germline CDR1 is SQVTM and CDR2 is ANQGSEA. CDR3 region: CSVSGTGGEQYV. CDR3 in DNA: TGCAGCGTTTCCGGGACAGGGGGCGAGCAGTACGTC.

The rearrangement joins TRBV30 to TRBJ2-5; either TRBD1 or TRBD2 may fit D (5 bases each). The CDR3 contains 14 residues. Trimming left V 2 bases short and J 5 bases short, with 15 bases between. Germline V lookup: CDR1 GTSNPN, CDR2 SVGIG (reference sequence). The CDR3 sequence: CAWSPGPRGETQYF. The CDR3 coding sequence is TGTGCCTGGAGTCCGGGACCCCGAGGGGAGACCCAGTACTTC.